This T cell receptor beta chain was recovered during a study of blood T cell repertoires in COVID-19 (dated by TCRdb to about 2020). Regarding the research as a whole: Samples from collaborators originated in the United States, Italy and Spain and spanned both the acute and convalescent phases of COVID-19. The material from the prospective study consisted of cDNA or gDNA derived from T cells, B-cell-depleted T cells, or PBMCs. The samples were drawn from two sources: the first 160 participants of the ongoing ImmuneRACE study, and fewer than 1,500 subjects contributed by 6 global collaborators. Where available, HLA class I and class II types were obtained from metadata supplied by the sample provider rather than from assay-based typing. The dataset comprised deeply sampled blood TCRbeta repertoires from subjects exposed to, actively infected with, or recovered from COVID-19. A de-identified subject ID, COVID-19 status, age in years and sex were almost always included in the sample metadata. The repertoires were released in a freely available public database meant as a resource for research on the immune response to SARS-CoV-2. Study-level results and caveats: The quantity of clinical and demographic metadata differed by source and by participant and was supplied without curation.

The collaborating institutions used their own protocols to collect whole blood in K2EDTA tubes. Collaborator samples were shipped for TCRbeta analysis as frozen whole blood, isolated PBMCs, or DNA extracted from either sample type. TCRbeta CDR3 regions were amplified from genomic DNA by means of the immunoSEQ Assay, a bias-controlled multiplex PCR. The study's processing was this. Within the assay, amplification of reference gene primers was used to estimate how many nucleated cells each sample contained. Sequence reads were collapsed and filtered to measure the absolute abundance of every unique TCRbeta CDR3 rearrangement. For each sample, productive Simpson clonality was calculated by taking the square root of Simpson's diversity index across productive rearrangements. What TCRdb holds here is the immuneACCESS table cut down to in-frame rearrangements. Part of the clones is not present; checked against another copy, under half of the missing clones reflect an unresolved V gene, and the others are unexplained. V, J and clone size are those of that table, while D and trimming were read from the DNA. For this sample the table gives about 120,000 clones, of which approximately 80% were detected only once. Together, the top ten hold over 7% of the sample.

Germline trimming: 10 bases from V, 10 bases from J; junction bases outside gene matches: 7. Spanning cysteine to phenylalanine, the CDR3 consists of 12 amino acids. Here the CDR3 DNA is all that survives: 36 bases in frame from base 1. The germline V gene gives CDR1 as SGHVS and CDR2 as FQNEAQ. This clone has only a few counts. This receptor's antigen is unknown. Qualities for individual bases were not recorded, and no much larger clone is one base off. The sequenced sample was peripheral blood. The TCR originated in a human donor in a cohort sampled during active COVID-19. The chain employs TRBV7-8 and TRBJ2-7; TRBD2 agrees with 13 junctional bases. DNA sequence: TGTGCCATCGGACTAGCGGGAGAGGGACAGTACTTC. The translation is CAIGLAGEGQYF. When the CDR3 is completed using the reference TRBV7-8 and TRBJ2-7 genes on either side, the full variable domain is GAGVSQSPRYKVAKRGQDVALRCDPISGHVSLFWYQQALGQGPEFLTYFQNEAQLDKSGLPSDRFFAERPEGSVSTLKIQRTQQEDSAVYLCAIGLAGEGQYFGPGTRLTVT.